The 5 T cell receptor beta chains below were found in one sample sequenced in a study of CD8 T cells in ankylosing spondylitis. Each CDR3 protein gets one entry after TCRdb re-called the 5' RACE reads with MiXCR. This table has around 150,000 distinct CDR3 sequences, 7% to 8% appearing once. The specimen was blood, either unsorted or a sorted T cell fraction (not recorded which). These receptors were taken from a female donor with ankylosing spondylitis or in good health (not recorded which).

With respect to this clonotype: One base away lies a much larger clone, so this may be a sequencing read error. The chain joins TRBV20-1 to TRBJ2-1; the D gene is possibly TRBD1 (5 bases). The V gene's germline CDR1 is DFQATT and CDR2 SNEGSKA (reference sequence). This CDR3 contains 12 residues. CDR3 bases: TGCAGTGCTAACAGGAACTACAATAAGCAGTTCTTC. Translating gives CSANRNYNKQFF.

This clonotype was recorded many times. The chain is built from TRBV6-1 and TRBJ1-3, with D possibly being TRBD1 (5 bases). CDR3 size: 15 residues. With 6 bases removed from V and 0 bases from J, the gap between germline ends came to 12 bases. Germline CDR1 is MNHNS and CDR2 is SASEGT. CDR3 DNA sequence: TGTGCCAGCAGCACCGTGACAGTCTCTGGAAACACCATATATTTT. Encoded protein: CASSTVTVSGNTIYF.

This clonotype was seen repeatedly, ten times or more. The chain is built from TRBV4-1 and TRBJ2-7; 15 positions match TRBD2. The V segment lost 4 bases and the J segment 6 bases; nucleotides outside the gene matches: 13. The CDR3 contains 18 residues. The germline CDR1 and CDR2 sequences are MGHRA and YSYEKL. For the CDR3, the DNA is TGCGCCAGCAGCCCCGGGACTAGCGGGGGGTGGGCCGAGGGCGAGCAGTACTTC. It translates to CASSPGTSGGWAEGEQYF.

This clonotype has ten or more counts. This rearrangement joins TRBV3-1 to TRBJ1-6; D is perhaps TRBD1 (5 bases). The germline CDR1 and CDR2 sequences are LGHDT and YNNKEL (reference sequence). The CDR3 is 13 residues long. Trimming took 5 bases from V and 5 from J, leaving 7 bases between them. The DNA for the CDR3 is TGTGCCAGCAGCGTACAGGATAATTCACCCCTCCACTTT. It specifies CASSVQDNSPLHF.

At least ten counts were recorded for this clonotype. In DNA form, the CDR3 reads TGCAGTGGGATCCGGGTCTCCTACGAGCAGTACTTC. The encoded protein is CSGIRVSYEQYF. The chain combines TRBV20-1 with TRBJ2-7; D gene unclear. This CDR3 spans 12 amino acids. Germline V gene lookup returns CDR1 DFQATT and CDR2 SNEGSKA (reference sequence). Trimming removed 7 bases from V and 0 bases from J, with 10 bases in between.